This TCR beta chain was obtained from a study of blood T cells in healthy people across ages. This clonotype was observed a few times. A second PCR of 7 to 11 cycles used a sample-barcoded 5' primer and a J-beta primer mix. Each CDR3 protein is one row after TCRdb ran MiXCR on the 5' RACE reads. Of over 1,300,000 distinct CDR3 sequences detected, roughly 64% appear once; the ten largest clones hold roughly 7%. The germline CDR1 and CDR2 sequences are MNHNS and SASEGT. This CDR3 comprises 13 residues. With 6 bases clipped from V and 5 bases from J, the junction kept 5 bases outside the gene matches. This chain uses TRBV6-1 with TRBJ2-5, with 8 positions matching TRBD1. The receptor was isolated from a young man in good health. The sequenced sample was blood. The CDR3 region has the DNA TGTGCCAGCAGGGGGACAGGAGCGGAGACCCAGTACTTC. Its protein is CASRGTGAETQYF.